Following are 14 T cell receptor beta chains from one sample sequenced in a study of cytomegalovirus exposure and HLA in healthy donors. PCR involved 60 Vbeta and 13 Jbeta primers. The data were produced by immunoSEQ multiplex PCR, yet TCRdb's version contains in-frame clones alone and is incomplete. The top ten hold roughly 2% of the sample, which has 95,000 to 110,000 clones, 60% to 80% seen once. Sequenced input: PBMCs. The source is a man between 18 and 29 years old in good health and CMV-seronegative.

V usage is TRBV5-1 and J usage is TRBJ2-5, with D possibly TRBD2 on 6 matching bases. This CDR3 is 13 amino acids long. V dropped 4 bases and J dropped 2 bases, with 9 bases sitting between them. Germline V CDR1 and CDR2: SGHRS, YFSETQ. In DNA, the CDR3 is TGCGCCAGCAGCAGCGGGCCACAAGAGACCCAGTACTTC. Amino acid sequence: CASSSGPQETQYF.

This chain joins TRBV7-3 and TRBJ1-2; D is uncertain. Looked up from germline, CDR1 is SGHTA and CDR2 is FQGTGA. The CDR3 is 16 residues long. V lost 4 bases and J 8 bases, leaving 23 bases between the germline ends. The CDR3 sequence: CASSSIPAGTHRGYTF. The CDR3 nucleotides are TGTGCCAGCAGCTCCATTCCGGCGGGAACCCACCGCGGCTACACCTTC. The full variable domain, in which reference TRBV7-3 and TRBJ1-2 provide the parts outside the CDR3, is GAGVSQTPSNKVTEKGKYVELRCDPISGHTALYWYRQSLGQGPEFLIYFQGTGAADDSGLPNDRFFAVRPEGSVSTLKIQRTERGDSAVYLCASSSIPAGTHRGYTFGSGTRLTVV.

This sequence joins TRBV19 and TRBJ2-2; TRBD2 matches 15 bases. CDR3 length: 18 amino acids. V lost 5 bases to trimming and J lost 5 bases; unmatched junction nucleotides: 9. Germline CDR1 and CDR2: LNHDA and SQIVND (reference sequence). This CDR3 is CASSSGLAGGRRTGELFF. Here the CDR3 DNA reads TGTGCCAGTAGTTCTGGACTAGCGGGGGGGCGTAGAACCGGGGAGCTGTTTTTT. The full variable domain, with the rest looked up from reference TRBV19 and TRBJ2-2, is DGGITQSPKYLFRKEGQNVTLSCEQNLNHDAMYWYRQDPGQGLRLIYYSQIVNDFQKGDIAEGYSVSREKKESFPLTVTSAQKNPTAFYLCASSSGLAGGRRTGELFFGEGSRLTVL.

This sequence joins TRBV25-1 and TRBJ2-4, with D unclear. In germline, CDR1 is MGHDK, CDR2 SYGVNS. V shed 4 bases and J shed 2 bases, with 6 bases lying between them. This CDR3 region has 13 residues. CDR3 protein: CASSVSTKNIQYF. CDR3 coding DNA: TGTGCCAGCAGTGTCAGTACCAAAAACATTCAGTACTTC. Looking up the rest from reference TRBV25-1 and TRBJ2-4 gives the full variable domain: EADIYQTPRYLVIGTGKKITLECSQTMGHDKMYWYQQDPGMELHLIHYSYGVNSTEKGDLSSESTVSRIRTEHFPLTLESARPSHTSQYLCASSVSTKNIQYFGAGTRLSVL.

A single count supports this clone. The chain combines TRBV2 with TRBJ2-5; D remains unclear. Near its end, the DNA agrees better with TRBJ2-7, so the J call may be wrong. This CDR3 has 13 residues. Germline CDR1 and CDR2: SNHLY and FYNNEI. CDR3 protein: CASRRLSTYEQYF. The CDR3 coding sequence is TGTGCCAGCAGGAGGTTGTCCACCTACGAGCAGTACTTC.

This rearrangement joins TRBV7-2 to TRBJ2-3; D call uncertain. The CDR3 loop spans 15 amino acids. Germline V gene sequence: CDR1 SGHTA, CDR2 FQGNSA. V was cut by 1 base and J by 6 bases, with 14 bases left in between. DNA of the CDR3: TGTGCCAGCAGCTTAGGTGTTCGAACGAGGGATACGCAGTATTTT. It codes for CASSLGVRTRDTQYF.

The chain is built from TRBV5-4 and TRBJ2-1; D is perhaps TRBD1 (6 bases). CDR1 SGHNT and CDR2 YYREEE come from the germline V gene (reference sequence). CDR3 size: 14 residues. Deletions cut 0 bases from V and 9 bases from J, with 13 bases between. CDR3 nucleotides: TGTGCCAGCAGCTTGGGTCCAGGGGCCAGTGAGCAGTTCTTC. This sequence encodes CASSLGPGASEQFF.

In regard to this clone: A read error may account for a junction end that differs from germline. The CDR3 spells CSSSLTSGNANTGELFF. DNA of the CDR3: TGTTCCAGCAGCTTGACTAGCGGGAATGCGAACACCGGGGAGCTGTTTTTT. The rearrangement uses TRBV7-9 and TRBJ2-2; 11 bases fit TRBD2. The CDR3 is 17 residues long. The germline V gene encodes CDR1 SEHNR and CDR2 FQNEAQ (reference sequence).

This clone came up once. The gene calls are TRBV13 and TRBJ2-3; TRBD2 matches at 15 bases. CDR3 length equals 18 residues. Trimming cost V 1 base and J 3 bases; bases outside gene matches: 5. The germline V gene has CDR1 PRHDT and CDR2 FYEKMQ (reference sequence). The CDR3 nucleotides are TGTGCCAGCAGCTTAGCCCGGACTAGCGGGGGGGCTACAGATACGCAGTATTTT. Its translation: CASSLARTSGGATDTQYF.

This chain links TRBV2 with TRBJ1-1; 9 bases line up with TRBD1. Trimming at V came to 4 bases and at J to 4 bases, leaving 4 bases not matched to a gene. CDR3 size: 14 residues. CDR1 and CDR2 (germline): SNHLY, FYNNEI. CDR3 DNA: TGTGCCAGCAGTGGGCACAGGGGGCGCACTGAAGCTTTCTTT. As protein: CASSGHRGRTEAFF.

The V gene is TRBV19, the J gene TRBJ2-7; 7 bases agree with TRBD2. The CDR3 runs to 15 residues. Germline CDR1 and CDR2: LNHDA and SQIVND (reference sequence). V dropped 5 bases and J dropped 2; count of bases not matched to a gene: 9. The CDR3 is CASSSPGTTAYEQYF. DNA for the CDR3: TGTGCCAGTAGTTCTCCGGGGACTACCGCCTACGAGCAGTACTTC. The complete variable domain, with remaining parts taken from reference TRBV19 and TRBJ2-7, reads DGGITQSPKYLFRKEGQNVTLSCEQNLNHDAMYWYRQDPGQGLRLIYYSQIVNDFQKGDIAEGYSVSREKKESFPLTVTSAQKNPTAFYLCASSSPGTTAYEQYFGPGTRLTVT.

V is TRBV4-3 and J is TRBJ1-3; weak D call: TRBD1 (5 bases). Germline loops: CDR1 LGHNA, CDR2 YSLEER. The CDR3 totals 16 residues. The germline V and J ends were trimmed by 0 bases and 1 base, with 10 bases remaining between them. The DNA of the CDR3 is TGCGCCAGCAGCCAAGATGGGGCTGCGTCTGGAAACACCATATATTTT. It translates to CASSQDGAASGNTIYF.

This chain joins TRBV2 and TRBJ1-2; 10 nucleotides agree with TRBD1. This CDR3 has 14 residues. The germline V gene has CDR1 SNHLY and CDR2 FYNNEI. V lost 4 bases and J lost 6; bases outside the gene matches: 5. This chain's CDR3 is CASSGDRGRHGYTF. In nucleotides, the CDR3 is TGTGCCAGCAGTGGGGACAGGGGACGACATGGCTACACCTTC. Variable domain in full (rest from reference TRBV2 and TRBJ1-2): EPEVTQTPSHQVTQMGQEVILRCVPISNHLYFYWYRQILGQKVEFLVSFYNNEISEKSEIFDDQFSVERPDGSNFTLKIRSTKLEDSAMYFCASSGDRGRHGYTFGSGTRLTVV.

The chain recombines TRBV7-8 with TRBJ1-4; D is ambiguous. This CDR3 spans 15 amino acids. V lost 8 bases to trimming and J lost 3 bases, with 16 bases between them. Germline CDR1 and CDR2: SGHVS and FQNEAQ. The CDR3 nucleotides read TGTGCCAGCCGAACGCTGGAGGCAGCTAATGAAAAACTGTTTTTT. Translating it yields CASRTLEAANEKLFF.